This T cell receptor beta chain was sequenced during a study of shared clonotypes between healthy human individuals. This table comes from immunoSEQ multiplex PCR, and its TCRdb copy is limited to in-frame clones, with some not included. The sample holds roughly 500,000 clones, 60% to 85% seen once. V was cut by 2 bases and J by 4 bases, with 8 bases left in between. CDR1 is MNHEY, CDR2 SVGAGI, per germline. The CDR3 runs to 13 residues. The sample consisted of PBMCs. The chain employs TRBV6-5 and TRBJ1-2, with D unresolved. This clonotype was sampled from a woman aged 40 to 55 in good health. Some clones in this sample may be carry-over from other donors' samples. The CDR3 region has the DNA TGTGCCAGCAGTTACGGCAGATCCTATGGCTACACCTTC. Protein product: CASSYGRSYGYTF.